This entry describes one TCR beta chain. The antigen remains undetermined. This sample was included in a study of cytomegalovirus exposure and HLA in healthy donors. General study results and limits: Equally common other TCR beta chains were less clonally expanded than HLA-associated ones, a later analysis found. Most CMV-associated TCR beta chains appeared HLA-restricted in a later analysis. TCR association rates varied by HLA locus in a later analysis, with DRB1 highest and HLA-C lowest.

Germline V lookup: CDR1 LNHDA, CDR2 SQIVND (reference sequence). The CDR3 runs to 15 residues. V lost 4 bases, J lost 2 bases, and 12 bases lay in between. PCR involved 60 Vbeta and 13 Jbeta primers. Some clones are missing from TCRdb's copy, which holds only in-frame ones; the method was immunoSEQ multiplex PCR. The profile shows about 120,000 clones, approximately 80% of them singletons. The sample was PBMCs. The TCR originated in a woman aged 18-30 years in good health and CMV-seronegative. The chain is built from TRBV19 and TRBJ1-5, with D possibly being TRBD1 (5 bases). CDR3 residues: CASSTSGGGNQPQHF. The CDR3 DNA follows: TGTGCCAGTAGTACCTCCGGGGGTGGCAATCAGCCCCAGCATTTT.